This passage covers 9 T cell receptor beta chains from one sample sequenced in a study of CD8 T cells in Susac syndrome (dated by TCRdb to the late 2010s). Libraries were made using the immunoSEQ multiplex PCR assay. RNA was extracted using the RNeasy kit, and roughly 0.5 to 1 microgram was reverse transcribed with random hexamers. TCRdb redid the processing of the public reads, applying fastp at Q25 and MiXCR, and retained in-frame beta chains. Merged by CDR3 protein, the rows form single entries marked with the most common genes and DNA. Counted in this sample were approximately 150,000 distinct CDR3 sequences; about 94% of them appeared once. The top ten hold roughly 0.084% of the sample. Sequencing was done on a sample of CD4+ T cells from PBMCs. The receptors shown here come from a human donor with Susac syndrome.

The rearrangement joins TRBV20-1 to TRBJ2-6, with D perhaps matching TRBD1 (5 bases). Per germline, CDR1 DFQATT and CDR2 SNEGSKA (reference sequence). V lost 4 bases and J 3 bases, leaving 10 bases between the germline ends. The CDR3 is 14 residues long. CDR3 DNA sequence: TGCAGTGCTACCCCAGGGTATGGGGCCAACGTCCTGACTTTC. Protein: CSATPGYGANVLTF.

J is TRBJ1-2 and V is TRBV29-1; D remains ambiguous. V lost 0 bases and J lost 5, with 13 bases in between. The V gene's germline CDR1 is SQVTM and CDR2 ANQGSEA. The CDR3 extends over 14 amino acids. The CDR3: CSVEEGRLSYGYTF. CDR3 DNA sequence: TGCAGCGTTGAAGAGGGCCGATTGTCGTATGGCTACACCTTC.

The rearrangement links TRBV29-1 to TRBJ2-7; TRBD1 might be the D (6 bases). This CDR3 has 14 amino acids. V lost 4 bases and J lost 2, with 15 bases in between. Germline V gene data show CDR1 as SQVTM and CDR2 as ANQGSEA. CDR3 nucleotide sequence: TGCAGCGTTGCTGGGCGGACAGCCACCTACGAGCAGTACTTC. This codes for CSVAGRTATYEQYF.

V and J are TRBV27 and TRBJ1-2; 8 nucleotides match TRBD1. The CDR3 extends over 13 amino acids. Germline CDR1 is MNHEY and CDR2 is SMNVEV (reference sequence). Trimming removed 3 bases from V and 4 bases from J; junction bases left unmatched: 1. In DNA form, the CDR3 reads TGTGCCAGCAGTTTTGACAGGGGCTATGGCTACACCTTC. It specifies CASSFDRGYGYTF.

The genes are TRBV28 and TRBJ1-1; weak D call: TRBD1 (6 bases). Trimming stripped 2 bases from V and 2 bases from J, with 12 bases between. The germline V gene encodes CDR1 MDHEN and CDR2 SYDVKM. The CDR3 spans 15 residues. The CDR3 is CASSLGTTFNTEAFF. The CDR3 DNA is TGTGCCAGCAGTTTAGGGACAACCTTTAACACTGAAGCTTTCTTT.

V gene TRBV5-1 combines with J gene TRBJ1-2; no clear D gene. The CDR3 spans 14 residues. Trimming left V 6 bases short and J 0 bases short, with 12 bases between. Germline CDR1 and CDR2: SGHRS and YFSETQ. The CDR3 loop is CASIRGITNYGYTF. As DNA, the CDR3 is TGCGCCAGCATCAGAGGGATTACTAACTATGGCTACACCTTC.

The rearrangement links TRBV29-1 to TRBJ2-7, with 9 bases identical to TRBD1. CDR1 is SQVTM, CDR2 ANQGSEA, per germline. The V gene end was trimmed by 4 bases and the J gene end by 5 bases; junction bases not matched to a gene: 3. CDR3 length equals 12 residues. The CDR3, as DNA: TGCAGCGTTGTAGGGACAGGGAACGAGCAGTACTTC. Amino acids: CSVVGTGNEQYF.

The chain carries TRBV18 and TRBJ1-2; tentative D call: TRBD1 (6 bases). Germline V gene data show CDR1 as KGHSH and CDR2 as LQKENI. Trimming pared 5 bases from V and 0 bases from J, leaving 13 bases between. CDR3 size: 15 residues. CDR3 loop: CASSANRETNYGYTF. CDR3 DNA: TGTGCCAGCTCAGCAAACAGGGAAACTAACTATGGCTACACCTTC.

The gene calls are TRBV11-2 and TRBJ2-4, with 7 nucleotides matching TRBD1. The CDR3 runs 12 residues. The V gene's germline CDR1 is SGHAT and CDR2 FQNNGV. The V segment lost 7 bases and the J segment 9 bases; nucleotides outside the gene matches: 6. The CDR3 protein is CASTGTEAIQYF. CDR3 coding DNA: TGTGCCAGCACCGGGACAGAGGCCATTCAGTACTTC.